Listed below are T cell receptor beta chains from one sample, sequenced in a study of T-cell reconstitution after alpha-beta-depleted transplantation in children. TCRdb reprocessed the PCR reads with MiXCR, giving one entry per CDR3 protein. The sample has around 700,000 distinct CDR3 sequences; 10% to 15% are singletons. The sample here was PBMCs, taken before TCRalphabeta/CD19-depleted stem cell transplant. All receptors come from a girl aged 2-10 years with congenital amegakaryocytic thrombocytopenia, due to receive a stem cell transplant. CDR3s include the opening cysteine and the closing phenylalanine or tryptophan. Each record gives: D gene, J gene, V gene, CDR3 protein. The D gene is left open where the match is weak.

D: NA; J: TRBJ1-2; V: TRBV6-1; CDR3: CATRGTGSRKDGYTF
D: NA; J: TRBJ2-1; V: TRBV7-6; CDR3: CASAATGYNEQFF
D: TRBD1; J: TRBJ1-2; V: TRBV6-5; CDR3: CASSYRYRGLDGSNYGYTF
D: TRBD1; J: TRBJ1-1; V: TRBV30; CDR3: CAWRGGQGNTEAFF
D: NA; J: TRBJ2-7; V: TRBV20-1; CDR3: CSASGGEQYF
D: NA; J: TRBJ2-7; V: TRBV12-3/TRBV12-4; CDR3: CASSLFRRYEQYF
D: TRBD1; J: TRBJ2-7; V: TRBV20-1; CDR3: CSASGTGSSYEQYF
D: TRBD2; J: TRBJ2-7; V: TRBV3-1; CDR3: CASSLQLAGVHEQYF
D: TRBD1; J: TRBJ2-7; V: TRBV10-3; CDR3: CAISAGTEYYEQYF
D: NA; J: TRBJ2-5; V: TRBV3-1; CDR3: CASSQDSFRETQYF
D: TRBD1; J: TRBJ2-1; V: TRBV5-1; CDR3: CASSSGTARNEQFF
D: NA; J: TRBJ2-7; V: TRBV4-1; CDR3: CASSQLPGLYEQYF
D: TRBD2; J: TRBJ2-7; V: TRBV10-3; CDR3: CAISEQKGLADEQYF
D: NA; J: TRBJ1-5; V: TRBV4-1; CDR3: CASSQEVGHQPQHF
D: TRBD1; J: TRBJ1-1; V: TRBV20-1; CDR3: CSAHPPPGGADTEAFF
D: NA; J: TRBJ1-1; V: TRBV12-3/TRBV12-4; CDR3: CASSPRGFNTEAFF
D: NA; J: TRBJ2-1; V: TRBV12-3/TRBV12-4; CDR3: CASSHRVLYSNEQFF
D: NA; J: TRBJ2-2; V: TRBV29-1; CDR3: CSAPSGAGELFF
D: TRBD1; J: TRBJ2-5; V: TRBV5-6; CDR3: CASSNLGTVQETQYF
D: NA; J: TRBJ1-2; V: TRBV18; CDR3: CASSPSTGNNYGYTF
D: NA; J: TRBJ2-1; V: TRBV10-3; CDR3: CAIKRQDPYNEQFF
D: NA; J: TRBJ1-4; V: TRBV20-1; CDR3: CSARQGTEKLFF
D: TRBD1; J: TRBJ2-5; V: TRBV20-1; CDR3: CSSMTGGAQETQYF
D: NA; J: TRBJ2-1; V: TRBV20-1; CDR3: CSARSWNYNEQFF
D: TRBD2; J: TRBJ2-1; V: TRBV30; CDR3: CARGLAGGMGEQFF
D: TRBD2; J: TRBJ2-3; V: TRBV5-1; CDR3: CASSLPSGRTDTQYF
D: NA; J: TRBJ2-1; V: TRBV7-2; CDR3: CASSLSRGSYNEQFF
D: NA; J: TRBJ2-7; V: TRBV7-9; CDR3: CASSFGQGFEQYF
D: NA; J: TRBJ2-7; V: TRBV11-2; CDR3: CASSAPRVEVRGPYEQYF
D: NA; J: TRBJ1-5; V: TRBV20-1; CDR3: CSARGVGSNQPQHF
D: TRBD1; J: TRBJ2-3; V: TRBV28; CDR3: CASNSPDPGQGTTDTQYF
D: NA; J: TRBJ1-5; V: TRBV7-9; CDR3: CASSLGWGGNQPQHF
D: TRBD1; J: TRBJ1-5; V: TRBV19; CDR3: CASSISGGGQPQHF
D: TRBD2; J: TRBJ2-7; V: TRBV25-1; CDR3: CAGRGGVAYEQYF
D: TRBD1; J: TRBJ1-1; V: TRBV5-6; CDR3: CASSNRQGNTEAFF
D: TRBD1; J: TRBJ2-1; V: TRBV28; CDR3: CASSGVRGWGPSYNEQFF
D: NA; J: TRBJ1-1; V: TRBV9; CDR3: CASSASGNPNTEAFF
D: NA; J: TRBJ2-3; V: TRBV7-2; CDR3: CASSSMGLSTDTQYF
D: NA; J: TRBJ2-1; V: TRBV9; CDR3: CASSPPGALQTLQPNEQFF
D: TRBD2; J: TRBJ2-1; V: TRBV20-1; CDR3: CSAQGLAGAYNEQFF
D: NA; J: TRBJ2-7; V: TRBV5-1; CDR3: CASRRVNEQYF
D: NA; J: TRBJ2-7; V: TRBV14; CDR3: CASSQDRARPFEQYF
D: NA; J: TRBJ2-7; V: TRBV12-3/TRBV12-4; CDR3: CASSPRGGTADYEQYF
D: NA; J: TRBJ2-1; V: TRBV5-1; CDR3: CASSSGQNSYNEQFF
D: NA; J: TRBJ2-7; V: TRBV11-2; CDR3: CASSQGHLDYEQYF
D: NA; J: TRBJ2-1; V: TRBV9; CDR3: CASSVGGRSGEQFF
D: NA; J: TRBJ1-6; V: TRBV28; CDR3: CASNLVGENSPLHF
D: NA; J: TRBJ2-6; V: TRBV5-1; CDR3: CASSPAGAGTYGANVLTF
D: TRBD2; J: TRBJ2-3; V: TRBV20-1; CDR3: CSAGLAVLRVTQYF
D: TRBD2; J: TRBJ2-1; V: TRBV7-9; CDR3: CASSFIGLAGSNEQFF
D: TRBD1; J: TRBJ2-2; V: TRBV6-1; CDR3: CASRRGQPKYTGELFF
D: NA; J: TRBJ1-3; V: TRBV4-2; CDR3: CASSQDPGNSGNTIYF